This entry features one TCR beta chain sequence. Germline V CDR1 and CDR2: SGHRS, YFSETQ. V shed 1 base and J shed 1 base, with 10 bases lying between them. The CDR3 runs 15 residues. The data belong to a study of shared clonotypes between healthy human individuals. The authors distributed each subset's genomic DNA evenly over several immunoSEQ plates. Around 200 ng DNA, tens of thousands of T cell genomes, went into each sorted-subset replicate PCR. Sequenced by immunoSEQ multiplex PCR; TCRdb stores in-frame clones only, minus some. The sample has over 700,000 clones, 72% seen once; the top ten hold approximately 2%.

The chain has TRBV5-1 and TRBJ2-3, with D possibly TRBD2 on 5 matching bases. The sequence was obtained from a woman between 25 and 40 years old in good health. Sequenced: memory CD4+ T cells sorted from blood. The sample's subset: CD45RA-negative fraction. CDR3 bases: TGCGCCAGCAGCTTGCGGGCGGGCGGCACAGATACGCAGTATTTT. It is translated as CASSLRAGGTDTQYF.